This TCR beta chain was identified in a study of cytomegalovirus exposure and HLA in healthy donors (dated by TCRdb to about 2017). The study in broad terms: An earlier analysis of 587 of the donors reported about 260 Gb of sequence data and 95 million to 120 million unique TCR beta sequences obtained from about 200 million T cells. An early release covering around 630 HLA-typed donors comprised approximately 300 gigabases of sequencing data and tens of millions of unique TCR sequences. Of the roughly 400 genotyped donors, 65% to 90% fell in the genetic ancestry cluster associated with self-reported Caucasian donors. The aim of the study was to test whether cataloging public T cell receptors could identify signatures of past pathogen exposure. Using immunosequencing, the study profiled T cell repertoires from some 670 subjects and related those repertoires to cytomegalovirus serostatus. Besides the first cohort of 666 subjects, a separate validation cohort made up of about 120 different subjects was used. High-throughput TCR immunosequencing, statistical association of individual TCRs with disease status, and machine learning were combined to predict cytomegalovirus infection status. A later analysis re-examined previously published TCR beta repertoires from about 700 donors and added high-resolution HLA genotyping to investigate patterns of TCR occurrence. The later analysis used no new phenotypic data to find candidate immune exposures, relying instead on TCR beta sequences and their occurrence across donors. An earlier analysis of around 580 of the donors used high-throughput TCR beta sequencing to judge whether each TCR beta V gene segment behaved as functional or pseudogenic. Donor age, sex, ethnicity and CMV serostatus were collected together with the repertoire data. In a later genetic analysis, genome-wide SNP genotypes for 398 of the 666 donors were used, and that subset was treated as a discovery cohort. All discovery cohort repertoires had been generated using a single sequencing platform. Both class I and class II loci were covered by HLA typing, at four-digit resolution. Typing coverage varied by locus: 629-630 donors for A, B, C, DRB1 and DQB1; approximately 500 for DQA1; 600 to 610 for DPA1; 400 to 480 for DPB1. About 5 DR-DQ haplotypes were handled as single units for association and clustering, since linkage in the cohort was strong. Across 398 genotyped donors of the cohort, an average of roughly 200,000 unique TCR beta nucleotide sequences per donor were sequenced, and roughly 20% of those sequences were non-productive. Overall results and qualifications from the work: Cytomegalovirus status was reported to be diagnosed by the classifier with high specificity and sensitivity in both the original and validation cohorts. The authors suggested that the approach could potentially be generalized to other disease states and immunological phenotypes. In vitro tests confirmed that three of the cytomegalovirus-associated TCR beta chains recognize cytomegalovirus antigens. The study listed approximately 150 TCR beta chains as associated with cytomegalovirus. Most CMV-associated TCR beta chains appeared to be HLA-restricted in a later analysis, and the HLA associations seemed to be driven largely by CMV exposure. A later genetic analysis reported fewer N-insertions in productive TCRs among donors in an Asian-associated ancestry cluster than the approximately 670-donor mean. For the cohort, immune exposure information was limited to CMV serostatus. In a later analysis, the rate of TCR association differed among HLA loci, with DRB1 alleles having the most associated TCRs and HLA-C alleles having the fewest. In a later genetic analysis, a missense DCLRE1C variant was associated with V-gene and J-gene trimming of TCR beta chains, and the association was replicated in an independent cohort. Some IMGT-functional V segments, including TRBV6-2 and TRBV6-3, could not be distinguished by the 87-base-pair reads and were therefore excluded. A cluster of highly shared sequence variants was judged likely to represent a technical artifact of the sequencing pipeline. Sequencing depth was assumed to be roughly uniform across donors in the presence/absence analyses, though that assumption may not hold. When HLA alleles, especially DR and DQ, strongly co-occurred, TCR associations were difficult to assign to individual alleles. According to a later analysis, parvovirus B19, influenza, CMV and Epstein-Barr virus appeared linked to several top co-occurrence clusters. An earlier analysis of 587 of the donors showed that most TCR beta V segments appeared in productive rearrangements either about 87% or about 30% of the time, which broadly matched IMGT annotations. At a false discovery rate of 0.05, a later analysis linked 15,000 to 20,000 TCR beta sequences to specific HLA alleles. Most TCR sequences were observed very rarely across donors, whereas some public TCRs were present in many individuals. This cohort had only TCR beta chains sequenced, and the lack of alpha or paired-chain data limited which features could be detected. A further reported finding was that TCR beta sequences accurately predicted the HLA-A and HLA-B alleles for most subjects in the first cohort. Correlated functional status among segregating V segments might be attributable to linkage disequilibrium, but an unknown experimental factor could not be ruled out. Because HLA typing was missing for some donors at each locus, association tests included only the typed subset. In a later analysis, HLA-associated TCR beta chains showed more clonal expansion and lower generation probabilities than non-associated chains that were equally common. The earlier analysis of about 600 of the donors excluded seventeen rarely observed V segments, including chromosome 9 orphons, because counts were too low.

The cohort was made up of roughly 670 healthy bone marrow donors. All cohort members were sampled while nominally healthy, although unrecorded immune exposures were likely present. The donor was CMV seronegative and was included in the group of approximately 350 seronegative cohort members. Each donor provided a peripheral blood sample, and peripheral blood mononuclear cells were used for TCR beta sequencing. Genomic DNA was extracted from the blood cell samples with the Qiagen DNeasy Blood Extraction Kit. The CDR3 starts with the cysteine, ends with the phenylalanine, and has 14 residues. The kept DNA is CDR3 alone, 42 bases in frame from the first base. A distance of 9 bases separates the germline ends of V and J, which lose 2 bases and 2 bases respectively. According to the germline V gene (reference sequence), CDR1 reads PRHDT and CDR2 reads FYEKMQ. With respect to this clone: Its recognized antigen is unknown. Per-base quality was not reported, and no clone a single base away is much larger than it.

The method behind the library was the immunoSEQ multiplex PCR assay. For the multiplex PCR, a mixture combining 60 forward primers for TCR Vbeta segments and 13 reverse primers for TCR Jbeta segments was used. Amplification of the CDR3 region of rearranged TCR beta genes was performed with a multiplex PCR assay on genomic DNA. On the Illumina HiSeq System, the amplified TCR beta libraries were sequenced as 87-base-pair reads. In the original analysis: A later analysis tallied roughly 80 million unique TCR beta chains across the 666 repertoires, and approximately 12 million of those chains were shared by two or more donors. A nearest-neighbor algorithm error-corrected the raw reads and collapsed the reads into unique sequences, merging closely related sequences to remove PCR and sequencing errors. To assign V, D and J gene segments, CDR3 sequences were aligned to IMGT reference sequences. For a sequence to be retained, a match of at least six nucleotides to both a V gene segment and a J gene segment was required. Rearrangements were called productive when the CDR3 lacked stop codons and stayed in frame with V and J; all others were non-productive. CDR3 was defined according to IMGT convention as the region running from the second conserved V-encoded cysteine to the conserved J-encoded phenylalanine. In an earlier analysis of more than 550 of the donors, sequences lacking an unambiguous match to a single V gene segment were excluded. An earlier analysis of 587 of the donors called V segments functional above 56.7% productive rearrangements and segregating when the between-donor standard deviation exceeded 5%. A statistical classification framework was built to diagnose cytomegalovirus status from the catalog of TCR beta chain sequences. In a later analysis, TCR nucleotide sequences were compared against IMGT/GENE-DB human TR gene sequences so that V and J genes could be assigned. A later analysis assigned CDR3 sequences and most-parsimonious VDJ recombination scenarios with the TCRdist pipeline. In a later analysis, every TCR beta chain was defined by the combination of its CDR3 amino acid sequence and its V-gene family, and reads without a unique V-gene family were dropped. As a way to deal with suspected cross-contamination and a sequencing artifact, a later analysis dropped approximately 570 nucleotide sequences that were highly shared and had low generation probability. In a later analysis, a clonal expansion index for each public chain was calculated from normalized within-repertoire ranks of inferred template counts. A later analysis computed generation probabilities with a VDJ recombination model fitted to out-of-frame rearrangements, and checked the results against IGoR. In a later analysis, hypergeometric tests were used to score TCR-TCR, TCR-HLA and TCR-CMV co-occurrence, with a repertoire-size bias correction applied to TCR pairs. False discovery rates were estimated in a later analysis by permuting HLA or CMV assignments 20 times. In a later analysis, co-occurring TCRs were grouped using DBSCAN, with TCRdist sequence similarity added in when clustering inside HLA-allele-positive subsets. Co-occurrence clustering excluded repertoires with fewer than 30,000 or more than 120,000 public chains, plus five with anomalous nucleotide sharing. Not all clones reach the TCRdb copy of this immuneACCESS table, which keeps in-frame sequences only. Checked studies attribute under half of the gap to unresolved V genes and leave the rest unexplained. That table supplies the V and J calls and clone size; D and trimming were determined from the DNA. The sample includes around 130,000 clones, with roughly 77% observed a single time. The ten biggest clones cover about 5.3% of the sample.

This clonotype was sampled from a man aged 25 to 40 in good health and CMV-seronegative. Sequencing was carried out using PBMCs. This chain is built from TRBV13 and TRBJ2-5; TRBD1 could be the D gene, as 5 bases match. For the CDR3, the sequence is CASSLRTFQETQYF. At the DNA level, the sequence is TGTGCCAGCAGCTTAAGGACATTTCAAGAGACCCAGTACTTC.